A selection of T cell receptor beta chains follows, all from one sample in a study of siplizumab effects on memory and regulatory T cells. Method: immunoSEQ multiplex PCR; TCRdb's copy keeps in-frame clones and lacks some. The table has tens of thousands of clones, roughly 96% seen once; the top ten hold 0.08% to 0.1%. The sample was naive CD8+ T cells sorted from blood. The receptors come from a human donor in good health. Both conserved end residues are part of each CDR3. D genes are given only for firm matches. Clone size, where shown, is once, few, many, or a class for clones that have expanded.

V gene	J gene	clone size	D gene	CDR3 DNA	CDR3 protein
TRBV5-1	TRBJ2-3	NA	TRBD2	TGCGCCAGCAGCCGAGGACTAGCGGGGGGCAGCAGCACAGATACGCAGTATTTT	CASSRGLAGGSSTDTQYF
TRBV5-6	TRBJ2-7	NA	TRBD1	TGTGCCAGCAGCCTGTCATGGACAGGGGGCACCTACGAGCAGTACTTC	CASSLSWTGGTYEQYF
TRBV7-2	TRBJ2-2	few	NA	TGTGCCAGCATCGCCGACAGTTACACCGGGGAGCTGTTTTTT	CASIADSYTGELFF
TRBV4-1	TRBJ1-5	NA	NA	TGCGCCAGCAGCCAAGATTCCGGGGAGGATCAGCCCCAGCATTTT	CASSQDSGEDQPQHF
TRBV9	TRBJ1-5	NA	NA	TGTGCCAGCAGTTCGGCGTGGATTTATAGCAATCAGCCCCAGCATTTT	CASSSAWIYSNQPQHF
TRBV28	TRBJ2-7	NA	TRBD2	TGTGCCAGCAGTCCCCTTCTCTTTAGCGGGGGTTCCTACGAGCAGTACTTC	CASSPLLFSGGSYEQYF
TRBV27	TRBJ1-1	NA	NA	TGTGCCAGCATCCTGGGGCAGAAAGCTTTCTTT	CASILGQKAFF
TRBV4-2	TRBJ2-7	NA	NA	TGTGCCAGCAGCCGATTAACCCAACAGGGAAACTACGAGCAGTACTTC	CASSRLTQQGNYEQYF
TRBV27	TRBJ1-1	NA	TRBD1	TGTGCCAGCAGTTTGACAGGGAGCATTGGGGCTGAAGCTTTCTTT	CASSLTGSIGAEAFF
TRBV7-6	TRBJ1-5	NA	NA	TGTGCCAGCAGCCCTTATGCCCCTCGAATCAATCAGCCCCAGCATTTT	CASSPYAPRINQPQHF
TRBV5-4	TRBJ1-2	NA	TRBD1	TGTGCCAGCAGCGGGGGGACAGTTTACTATGGCTACACCTTC	CASSGGTVYYGYTF
TRBV9	TRBJ2-1	NA	NA	TGTGCCAGCAGCGGGAATGAGCAGTTCTTC	CASSGNEQFF
TRBV27	TRBJ1-4	NA	TRBD1	TGTGCCAGCAGTACACCGGACAGGCTAAATGAAAAACTGTTTTTT	CASSTPDRLNEKLFF
TRBV4-3	TRBJ2-1	NA	NA	TGCGCCAGCAGCCAAGACGGGTTAGGATACAATGAGCAGTTCTTC	CASSQDGLGYNEQFF
TRBV6-5	TRBJ2-7	NA	TRBD2	TGTGCCAGCAGCCAACTAGCGGGGTCTTTGGGCTTC	CASSQLAGSLGF
TRBV2	TRBJ1-2	NA	NA	TGTGCCAGCAGTGCGACAGAGAACTATGGCTACACCTTC	CASSATENYGYTF
TRBV27	TRBJ2-7	NA	NA	TGTGCCAGCAGTTTATGGCAGGGCCACGAGCAGTACTTC	CASSLWQGHEQYF
TRBV9	TRBJ1-4	NA	TRBD1	TGTGCCAGCAGCGGGGGACAGGAGCCCCGAAAACTGTTTTTT	CASSGGQEPRKLFF
TRBV11-3	TRBJ2-1	once	NA	TGTGCCACCCGCCTGGTCCGCTACAATGAGCAGTTCTTC	CATRLVRYNEQFF
TRBV25-1	TRBJ2-3	NA	TRBD2	TGTGCCAGCAGTGAGCTAGCGGGGGTGACAGATACGCAGTATTTT	CASSELAGVTDTQYF
TRBV5-1	TRBJ2-1	NA	NA	TGCGCCAGCAGCCAGGGAATTGAGCAGTTCTTC	CASSQGIEQFF
TRBV14	TRBJ2-1	NA	NA	TGTGCCAGCAGCAATAGGATCGTCTCCTACAATGAGCAGTTCTTC	CASSNRIVSYNEQFF
TRBV27	TRBJ2-3	NA	TRBD1	TGTGCCAGCAACCTCCTGACAGGGGGTACGAGCACAGATACGCAGTATTTT	CASNLLTGGTSTDTQYF
TRBV9	TRBJ1-1	NA	NA	TGTGCCAGCAGCGTAGGAATGCAGGGGCCGAACACTGAAGCTTTCTTT	CASSVGMQGPNTEAFF
TRBV21-1	TRBJ2-7	NA	NA	TGTGCCAGCAGCGTGAATAACGACCGACGTCCTTCTCTCGAGCAGTACTTC	CASSVNNDRRPSLEQYF
TRBV6-4	TRBJ2-3	NA	TRBD2	TGTGCCAGCAGTGAATCAGTGTCAAGCGGGGGAGATACGCAGTATTTT	CASSESVSSGGDTQYF
TRBV19	TRBJ2-2	NA	TRBD1	TGTGCCAGTACCCCGGACAGGGAGAGGGGCACCGGGGAGCTGTTTTTT	CASTPDRERGTGELFF
TRBV5-6	TRBJ1-2	NA	TRBD1	TGTGCCAGCAGCTCTGCTCAGGGGGACTATGGCTACACCTTC	CASSSAQGDYGYTF
TRBV25-1	TRBJ2-1	NA	NA	TGTGCCAGCAGTGATGGGATCTACAATGAGCAGTTCTTC	CASSDGIYNEQFF
TRBV2	TRBJ2-7	NA	NA	TGTGCCTTAAAGGGGGGGAGCTCCTACGAGCAGTACTTC	CALKGGSSYEQYF
TRBV2	TRBJ2-2	once	NA	TGTGCCAGCAGTGTACAGACTCCAATGAACACCGGGGAGCTGTTTTTT	CASSVQTPMNTGELFF
TRBV4-1	TRBJ1-1	NA	NA	TGCGCCAGCAGCCAAGTAAGTATCTGGGCTGAAGCTTTCTTT	CASSQVSIWAEAFF
TRBV7-9	TRBJ1-1	NA	NA	TGTGCCAGCAGCTCGTCCTCGGGCGCAGCTGAAGCTTTCTTT	CASSSSSGAAEAFF
TRBV9	TRBJ1-4	NA	TRBD1	TGTGCCAGCAGCGGTACTGCAGGGGGCGGGGAAAAACTGTTTTTT	CASSGTAGGGEKLFF
TRBV6-4	TRBJ1-1	NA	NA	TGTGCCAGCACTGACGGATTCATGAACACTGAAGCTTTCTTT	CASTDGFMNTEAFF
TRBV11-2	TRBJ2-7	NA	NA	TGTGCCAGCATAATCGGGGGCGAGCAGTACTTC	CASIIGGEQYF
TRBV27	TRBJ2-3	NA	TRBD2	TGTGCCAGCAGTACGCACGGGACTAGCGGGGTTTCAGATACGCAGTATTTT	CASSTHGTSGVSDTQYF
TRBV5-4	TRBJ1-3	NA	NA	TGTGCCAGCAGCTGGGGGACTGCTCCTGGAAACACCATATATTTT	CASSWGTAPGNTIYF
TRBV19	TRBJ1-5	NA	TRBD1	TGTGCCAGTAGTGCAGACAGGGTCTGGCAGCCCCAGCATTTT	CASSADRVWQPQHF
TRBV19	TRBJ1-5	NA	NA	TGTGCCAGTAGTATAATGGTTTCCACCGATCAGCCCCAGCATTTT	CASSIMVSTDQPQHF
TRBV19	TRBJ1-2	NA	NA	TGTGCCAGTAGTATCGCCGGGACCCTCTATGGCTACACCTTC	CASSIAGTLYGYTF
TRBV9	TRBJ1-1	NA	NA	TGTGCCAGCAGCTCCGGGGGAATCACTGAAGCTTTCTTT	CASSSGGITEAFF
TRBV7-9	TRBJ2-3	NA	TRBD2	TGTGCCAGCAGCTTACAGCGGGGACCCACAGATACGCAGTATTTT	CASSLQRGPTDTQYF
TRBV9	TRBJ2-7	NA	NA	TGTGCCAGCAGCGTAGAGCAGGGGTCCTACGAGCAGTACTTC	CASSVEQGSYEQYF
TRBV12-5	TRBJ2-2	NA	TRBD1	TGTGCTAGTGGTTCGGGACAGGGATCAACCGGGGAGCTGTTTTTT	CASGSGQGSTGELFF
TRBV18	TRBJ1-1	NA	TRBD1	TGTGCCAGCTCAACTTCCGGACAGGGATTCGCTGAAGCTTTCTTT	CASSTSGQGFAEAFF
TRBV5-4	TRBJ2-7	NA	NA	TGTGCCAGCAGCCACGGTCCATACGAGCAGTACTTC	CASSHGPYEQYF
TRBV11-2	TRBJ2-3	NA	NA	TGTGCCAGCAGCTTTGTGTCAGGGGAAGGAATAGATACGCAGTATTTT	CASSFVSGEGIDTQYF
TRBV19	TRBJ2-1	NA	NA	TGTGCCAGTAGTATTGTTGCAGGGATGAATGAGCAGTTCTTC	CASSIVAGMNEQFF
TRBV4-1	TRBJ2-3	NA	TRBD1	TGCGCCAGCAGCGAACTTCTCAGGGGGCGCGCAGATACGCAGTATTTT	CASSELLRGRADTQYF
TRBV5-6	TRBJ1-1	NA	NA	TGTGCCAGCAGCTTAGGAGGGGGCACTGAAGCTTTCTTT	CASSLGGGTEAFF
TRBV4-1	TRBJ2-1	NA	TRBD2	TGCGCCAGCAGCCAAGATCTAGCGGCTTACAATGAGCAGTTCTTC	CASSQDLAAYNEQFF
TRBV5-4	TRBJ1-1	NA	NA	TGTGCCAGCAGCGGTTTGAACACTGAAGCTTTCTTT	CASSGLNTEAFF